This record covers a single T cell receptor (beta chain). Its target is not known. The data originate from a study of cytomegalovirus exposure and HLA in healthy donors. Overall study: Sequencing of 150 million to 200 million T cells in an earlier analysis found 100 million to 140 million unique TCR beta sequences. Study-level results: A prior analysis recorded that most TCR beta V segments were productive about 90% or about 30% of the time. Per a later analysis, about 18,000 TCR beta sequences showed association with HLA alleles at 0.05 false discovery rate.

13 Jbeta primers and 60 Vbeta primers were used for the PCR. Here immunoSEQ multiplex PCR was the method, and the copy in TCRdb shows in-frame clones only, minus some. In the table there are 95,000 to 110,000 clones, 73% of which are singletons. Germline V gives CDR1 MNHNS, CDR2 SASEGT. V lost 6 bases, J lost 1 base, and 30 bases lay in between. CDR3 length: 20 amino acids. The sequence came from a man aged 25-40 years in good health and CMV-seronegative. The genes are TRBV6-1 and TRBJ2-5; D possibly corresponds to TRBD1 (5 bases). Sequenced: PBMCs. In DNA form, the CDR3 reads TGTGCCAGCAGAGAAACCCCCCAGGGTAGGGTGTTGGGATTCCAAGAGACCCAGTACTTC. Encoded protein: CASRETPQGRVLGFQETQYF.